One sample yielded the 32 T cell receptor beta chains listed below, sequenced in a study of T cell responses to AZD1222 COVID-19 vaccine (dated by TCRdb to the early 2020s). The sample's time point label, in plain terms: baseline before first vaccination. The library was obtained by the immunoSEQ multiplex PCR assay. This is the immuneACCESS table as TCRdb keeps it, with only in-frame sequences that have V and J called. A part of the clones is gone; compared with another copy, unresolved V genes explain less than half, and the rest is unexplained. The table for this sample lists about 140,000 clones. About 2.3% of the sample is taken by the ten largest. The sample taken for sequencing was peripheral blood. The receptors come from an adult in good health.

The V call is TRBV5-1, the J call TRBJ1-5, with no clear D. V lost 4 bases, J lost 3 bases, and 14 bases lay in between. Germline V CDR1 and CDR2: SGHRS, YFSETQ. The CDR3 runs 15 residues. Here the CDR3 DNA reads TGCGCCAGCAGCACTGGACCGGGCGACAATCAGCCCCAGCATTTT. The encoded protein is CASSTGPGDNQPQHF.

For this clone: Its ends do not fully match the called genes, so a read error is possible. This chain links TRBV5-6 with TRBJ2-7; 11 bases line up with TRBD2. Germline CDR1 reads SGHDT; CDR2 reads YYEEEE. The CDR3 loop spans 17 amino acids. The DNA for the CDR3 is TGTGCCAGCAGCTTGTACGGACTAGCGGGCGTAGATACGGGGGAGGACTTC. Its protein is CASSLYGLAGVDTGEDF.

The chain is built from TRBV6-1 and TRBJ2-2; TRBD2 matches 7 bases. V was pared by 0 bases and J by 3 bases, with 10 bases of the junction left unmatched. The V gene's germline CDR1 is MNHNS and CDR2 SASEGT. The CDR3 sequence is 18 residues long. The CDR3 nucleotides are TGTGCCAGCAGTGAAGCGGTATGGGGGGGGAGGTACACCGGGGAGCTGTTTTTT. Its translation: CASSEAVWGGRYTGELFF.

The gene calls are TRBV28 and TRBJ1-2; D call uncertain. The CDR3 sequence is 12 residues long. Germline lookup yields CDR1 MDHEN and CDR2 SYDVKM. V lost 8 bases to trimming and J lost 4 bases, with 11 bases between them. CDR3 bases: TGTGCCAGCGGGGAGGGAGGCTATGGCTACACCTTC. Its protein is CASGEGGYGYTF.

The V gene is TRBV6-2 or TRBV6-3, the J gene TRBJ2-7, with D unclear. CDR3 length equals 15 residues. Germline CDR1 MNHEY, CDR2 SVGEGT. V was pared by 6 bases and J by 0 bases, with 15 bases between. The CDR3 sequence is CASSPNQWDSYEQYF. Here the CDR3 DNA reads TGTGCCAGCAGCCCAAATCAGTGGGACTCCTACGAGCAGTACTTC.

This sequence joins TRBV20-1 and TRBJ1-6; possibly TRBD1 for D (5 bases). Germline CDR1 and CDR2: DFQATT and SNEGSKA (reference sequence). The CDR3 loop spans 11 amino acids. Trimming cost V 4 bases and J 14 bases, with 12 bases left between them. CDR3 loop: CSATGELTLHF. The CDR3 DNA reads as TGCAGTGCTACGGGGGAGTTGACCCTCCACTTT.

The chain carries TRBV10-3 and TRBJ2-1; TRBD2 matches 11 bases. The V gene's germline CDR1 is ENHRY and CDR2 SYGVKD. V gave up 7 bases and J gave up 10 bases; unmatched junction bases: 6. The CDR3 runs 13 residues. The CDR3 is CAITGLAGAEQFF. The CDR3, as DNA: TGTGCCATCACTGGACTAGCGGGCGCCGAGCAGTTCTTC.

This rearrangement joins TRBV10-3 to TRBJ1-2; TRBD1 agrees at 11 bases. The germline CDR1 and CDR2 sequences are ENHRY and SYGVKD. Trimming cost V 8 bases and J 3 bases; bases outside gene matches: 8. This CDR3 is 15 amino acids long. Written as DNA, the CDR3 is TGTGCCATCCGACGGGACAGGGGGTCCGACTATGGCTACACCTTC. Its translation: CAIRRDRGSDYGYTF.

The chain has TRBV7-6 and TRBJ1-3; 8 nucleotides agree with TRBD1. Germline CDR1 SGHVS, CDR2 FNYEAQ. V was clipped by 1 base and J by 3 bases; unmatched bases: 5. The CDR3 covers 16 residues. The CDR3 DNA reads TGTGCCAGCAGCTTAGAAACAGGACAGGGTGGAAACACCATATATTTT. The encoded protein is CASSLETGQGGNTIYF.

V is TRBV6-5 and J is TRBJ1-2; D is undetermined. CDR3 length: 15 amino acids. Trimming took off 2 bases at V and 6 bases at J, with 16 bases between the two ends. CDR1 is MNHEY, CDR2 SVGAGI, per germline. The CDR3 coding sequence is TGTGCCAGCAGTTACCGACCCGTGGCCCCGGATGGCTACACCTTC. Amino acid sequence: CASSYRPVAPDGYTF.

This sequence joins TRBV6-2 or TRBV6-3 and TRBJ1-3, with D possibly being TRBD1 (5 bases). This CDR3 is built from 14 residues. Germline lookup yields CDR1 MNHEY and CDR2 SVGEGT. Trimming took 6 bases from V and 2 from J, leaving 11 bases between them. The CDR3 sequence is CASSPGLPGNTIYF. As DNA, the CDR3 is TGTGCCAGCAGCCCGGGACTACCTGGAAACACCATATATTTT.

The J gene is TRBJ1-5, the V gene TRBV27; D gene unclear. The CDR3 contains 13 residues. The germline V and J ends were trimmed by 5 bases and 3 bases, with 8 bases remaining between them. Germline CDR1 and CDR2: MNHEY and SMNVEV (reference sequence). The CDR3 is CASSDGYNQPQHF. CDR3 sequence (DNA): TGTGCCAGCAGTGACGGGTACAATCAGCCCCAGCATTTT.

The chain carries TRBV27 and TRBJ2-3, with 9 bases aligning to TRBD2. This CDR3 region has 17 residues. In germline, CDR1 is MNHEY, CDR2 SMNVEV (reference sequence). Unmatched junction bases numbered 14, after V lost 4 bases and J lost 6 bases. The CDR3 loop reads CASSSRGGGGTWDTQYF. CDR3 DNA sequence: TGTGCCAGCAGTTCAAGGGGCGGGGGGGGCACCTGGGATACGCAGTATTTT.

This chain links TRBV5-4 with TRBJ2-5, with 10 bases aligning to TRBD2. The CDR3 runs to 16 residues. Trimming cost V 4 bases and J 5 bases; bases outside gene matches: 11. CDR1 and CDR2 from the germline V gene are SGHNT and YYREEE (reference sequence). This CDR3 reads CASSPPPSGGLETQYF. The CDR3 bases are TGTGCCAGCAGCCCCCCCCCTAGCGGGGGTTTGGAGACCCAGTACTTC.

The chain has TRBV4-3 and TRBJ2-2; tentative D call: TRBD1 (7 bases). The length of the CDR3 is 15 residues. CDR1 and CDR2 from the germline V gene are LGHNA and YSLEER. The V end lost 3 bases, the J end lost 7 bases, and 15 bases lay between the germline ends. CDR3 amino acids: CASSQAGQSFGELFF. In DNA, the CDR3 is TGCGCCAGCAGCCAGGCGGGACAGAGTTTCGGGGAGCTGTTTTTT.

This chain uses TRBV15 with TRBJ2-7; TRBD1 matches 8 bases. This CDR3 contains 14 residues. Unmatched junction bases numbered 0, after V lost 1 base and J lost 1 base. Germline CDR1 reads LNHNV; CDR2 reads YYDKDF (reference sequence). The chain's CDR3 is CATSRGDRSYEQYF. The CDR3 DNA sequence: TGTGCCACCAGCAGAGGGGACAGGTCCTACGAGCAGTACTTC.

This sequence joins TRBV4-3 and TRBJ1-4; a weak D match, TRBD1 (5 bases). Germline CDR1 LGHNA, CDR2 YSLEER. CDR3 length equals 16 residues. V shed 0 bases and J shed 7 bases, with 15 bases lying between them. CDR3 protein: CASSQDWGRDVEKLFF. The CDR3 DNA is TGCGCCAGCAGCCAAGATTGGGGCAGGGATGTTGAAAAACTGTTTTTT.

The J gene is TRBJ1-5, the V gene TRBV19, with a tentative D call TRBD1 (5 bases). The CDR3 has 16 residues. V was cut by 3 bases and J by 5 bases, with 17 bases left in between. Germline CDR1 and CDR2: LNHDA and SQIVND (reference sequence). In DNA form, the CDR3 reads TGTGCCAGTAGTATCCCCGGACATCCCAAGGATCAGCCCCAGCATTTT. It yields the protein CASSIPGHPKDQPQHF.

The chain couples TRBV3-1 (or the pseudogene TRBV3-2) to TRBJ1-6, with 7 nucleotides matching TRBD1. The CDR3 totals 17 residues. Germline CDR1 LGHDT, CDR2 YNNKEL (reference sequence). V shed 1 base, J shed 6 bases, and the junction held 9 bases outside the gene matches. The CDR3 reads CASSQARQGIGNSPLHF. The CDR3 bases are TGTGCCAGCAGCCAAGCCCGACAGGGAATTGGTAATTCACCCCTCCACTTT.

This rearrangement joins TRBV5-1 to TRBJ1-1, with D possibly TRBD1 on 5 matching bases. V was pared by 4 bases and J by 5 bases, with 12 bases between. CDR3 length: 13 residues. CDR1 is SGHRS, CDR2 YFSETQ, per germline. The DNA of the CDR3 is TGCGCCAGCAGCCCCAGGGAGGATACTGAAGCTTTCTTT. Protein product: CASSPREDTEAFF.

For the CDR3, the DNA is TGTGCCAGCAGCTTGGGGACAGACACTGAAGCTTTCTTT. It yields the protein CASSLGTDTEAFF. The rearrangement uses TRBV5-5 and TRBJ1-1, with D possibly being TRBD1 (6 bases). V dropped 0 bases and J dropped 3 bases, with 6 bases sitting between them. CDR3 length: 13 amino acids. Germline CDR1 and CDR2: SGHKS and YYEKEE (reference sequence).

The chain combines TRBV2 with TRBJ1-2; D is undetermined. The germline V gene encodes CDR1 SNHLY and CDR2 FYNNEI. The CDR3 has 14 amino acids. V dropped 4 bases and J dropped 0 bases, with 9 bases sitting between them. CDR3 in amino acids: CASSGPVANYGYTF. The CDR3 DNA is TGTGCCAGCAGTGGGCCAGTAGCTAACTATGGCTACACCTTC. Together with reference TRBV2 and TRBJ1-2, the CDR3 gives the full variable domain: EPEVTQTPSHQVTQMGQEVILRCVPISNHLYFYWYRQILGQKVEFLVSFYNNEISEKSEIFDDQFSVERPDGSNFTLKIRSTKLEDSAMYFCASSGPVANYGYTFGSGTRLTVV.

CDR3 DNA sequence: TGTGCCAGCAGGGCAGGGGGCTATGGCTACACCTTC. This codes for CASRAGGYGYTF. This chain joins TRBV3-1 (or the pseudogene TRBV3-2) and TRBJ1-2; TRBD1 aligns across 7 bases. Germline CDR1 reads LGHDT; CDR2 reads YNNKEL (reference sequence). The CDR3 runs 12 residues. Trimming at V came to 6 bases and at J to 4 bases, leaving 2 bases not matched to a gene.

This sequence joins TRBV13 and TRBJ2-2; the D is unclear. V lost 4 bases and J lost 2, with 14 bases in between. CDR3 length equals 16 residues. Germline values: CDR1 PRHDT, CDR2 FYEKMQ (reference sequence). CDR3 DNA sequence: TGTGCCAGCAGCTCCCGCCGGATCGCAAACACCGGGGAGCTGTTTTTT. Translating gives CASSSRRIANTGELFF.

This chain links TRBV11-1 with TRBJ2-1; the match to TRBD2 covers 11 bases. Germline V gives CDR1 SGHAT, CDR2 FQDESV (reference sequence). The CDR3 is made up of 16 amino acids. V gave up 5 bases and J gave up 9 bases; unmatched junction bases: 12. The CDR3 DNA follows: TGTGCCAGCAGCCGACCTAGCGGGGGGCCGCCGGGTGAGCAGTTCTTC. It codes for CASSRPSGGPPGEQFF.

This chain joins TRBV2 and TRBJ2-7; the match to TRBD2 covers 15 bases. There are 18 residues in the CDR3. The junction had 12 bases not matched to a gene; V was cut back by 5 bases and J by 4 bases. Germline values: CDR1 SNHLY, CDR2 FYNNEI. This chain's CDR3 is CASSQGLAGGPARYEQYF. The DNA for the CDR3 is TGTGCCAGCAGTCAGGGACTAGCGGGGGGCCCGGCTAGGTACGAGCAGTACTTC.

The J gene is TRBJ2-6, the V gene TRBV4-3; tentatively, D is TRBD1 (5 bases). V shed 8 bases and J shed 0 bases, with 20 bases lying between them. The CDR3 is 18 amino acids. Germline loops: CDR1 LGHNA, CDR2 YSLEER. DNA of the CDR3: TGCGCCAGCGGGGTCAAATGGACACCCAGCTCTGGGGCCAACGTCCTGACTTTC. Its translation is CASGVKWTPSSGANVLTF.

The J gene is TRBJ2-7, the V gene TRBV11-2, with D uncertain. Trimming pared 4 bases from V and 2 bases from J, leaving 12 bases between. The CDR3 length is 14 residues. From germline, CDR1 is SGHAT and CDR2 FQNNGV. The CDR3 loop reads CASSSSTGAYEQYF. The CDR3 coding sequence is TGTGCCAGCAGCTCTTCCACCGGAGCCTACGAGCAGTACTTC.

The chain carries TRBV30 and TRBJ1-2, with 7 positions matching TRBD1. CDR1 is GTSNPN and CDR2 is SVGIG in the germline V gene (reference sequence). V was clipped by 0 bases and J by 8 bases; unmatched bases: 6. CDR3 length: 13 amino acids. CDR3 nucleotides: TGTGCCTGGAGTGTAGAACAGGGGAGGGGCTACACCTTC. This gives the protein CAWSVEQGRGYTF.

V and J are TRBV5-4 and TRBJ2-2, with D tentatively TRBD1 (6 bases). V was trimmed by 2 bases and J by 0 bases, leaving 14 bases between them. The germline gives CDR1 SGHNT, CDR2 YYREEE (reference sequence). The CDR3 loop spans 17 amino acids. CDR3 sequence reads: CASSLLMTGSNTGELFF. DNA of the CDR3: TGTGCCAGCAGCTTACTAATGACAGGCTCGAACACCGGGGAGCTGTTTTTT.

The chain couples TRBV14 to TRBJ1-1; 10 positions match TRBD1. Losses at the gene ends were 1 base for V and 4 bases for J; bases not matched to a gene: 12. CDR1 is SGHDN and CDR2 is FVKESK in the germline V gene. The CDR3 spans 18 residues. CDR3 sequence: CASSQGGTGWDRGTEAFF. CDR3 nucleotide sequence: TGTGCCAGCAGCCAAGGAGGCACGGGTTGGGACAGGGGCACTGAAGCTTTCTTT.

The J gene is TRBJ1-3, the V gene TRBV21-1; whether TRBD1, the table's D call, matches the DNA was not checked. TRBV21-1 is reported as a pseudogene. This CDR3 is built from 14 residues. For the CDR3, the DNA is TGTGCCAGCAGCCAACAGGTTCCTGGAAACACCATATATTTT. It encodes CASSQQVPGNTIYF.